The 30 T cell receptor beta chains in this list originate from one sample, sequenced in a study of T cell changes during pregnancy in multiple sclerosis. TCRdb keeps only in-frame clones here, not all; method: immunoSEQ multiplex PCR. The data show 78,000 or so clones, about 90% seen once. The sample in question was peripheral blood, obtained before pregnancy. These TCRs come from a female donor with multiple sclerosis, enrolled in a pregnancy study.

The chain uses TRBV20-1 and TRBJ2-7, with unresolved D. The CDR3 covers 10 residues. Germline V gene data show CDR1 as DFQATT and CDR2 as SNEGSKA (reference sequence). Trimming shortened V by 8 bases and J by 6 bases, and 11 bases separated the two germline ends. The CDR3 DNA sequence: TGCAGTATCAGTTACCCCGAGCAGTACTTC. Translating gives CSISYPEQYF.

The gene calls are TRBV25-1 and TRBJ2-2, with a possible D match to TRBD1 (6 bases). The CDR3 spans 16 residues. The V gene's germline CDR1 is MGHDK and CDR2 SYGVNS. V lost 3 bases and J lost 1, with 12 bases in between. The CDR3 reads CASSDWGRGNTGELFF. The CDR3 DNA reads as TGTGCCAGCAGTGATTGGGGCAGGGGGAACACCGGGGAGCTGTTTTTT.

The chain combines TRBV23-1 with TRBJ2-7; D is ambiguous. TRBV23-1 counts as an open reading frame of uncertain function. The CDR3 contains 12 residues. Trimming stripped 10 bases from V and 3 bases from J, with 13 bases between. The CDR3 DNA follows: TGCGCCATTGCGGAGAACGACTACGAGCAGTACTTC. Translating it yields CAIAENDYEQYF.

The rearrangement uses TRBV5-4 and TRBJ2-7; a weak D match, TRBD2 (7 bases). Looked up from germline, CDR1 is SGHNT and CDR2 is YYREEE (reference sequence). The length of the CDR3 is 14 residues. Between the trimmed V and J ends, which lost 0 bases and 7 bases, there was a span of 14 bases. The CDR3 DNA reads TGTGCCAGCAGCTTGGAGGGGGGGCCTGGGGAGCAGTACTTC. Encoded protein: CASSLEGGPGEQYF.

This chain links TRBV4-1 with TRBJ1-2; 9 bases map to TRBD1. CDR3 length: 16 amino acids. With V trimmed by 5 bases and J by 2 bases, 9 bases remained unmatched. Germline CDR1 and CDR2: MGHRA and YSYEKL. CDR3 amino acids: CASSSPGQGRNYGYTF. The CDR3 DNA follows: TGCGCCAGCAGCTCCCCCGGACAGGGGAGAAACTATGGCTACACCTTC.

This rearrangement joins TRBV15 to TRBJ2-1; TRBD2 agrees at 7 bases. V lost 1 base and J lost 9; bases outside the gene matches: 3. The CDR3 runs to 13 residues. Germline assignment: CDR1 LNHNV and CDR2 YYDKDF (reference sequence). The CDR3 bases are TGTGCCACCAGCAGAGGGGGGGGGAGTGAGCAGTTCTTC. This sequence encodes CATSRGGGSEQFF.

The rearrangement uses TRBV11-2 and TRBJ2-4; weak D call: TRBD1 (6 bases). This CDR3 is built from 12 residues. Trimming shortened V by 5 bases and J by 5 bases, and 7 bases separated the two germline ends. Germline values: CDR1 SGHAT, CDR2 FQNNGV. The CDR3 DNA sequence: TGTGCCAGCAGCCGACAGGAAAACATTCAGTACTTC. It translates to CASSRQENIQYF.

This clone showed up just once. This chain uses TRBV11-2 with TRBJ2-7, with a tentative D call TRBD2 (7 bases). CDR1 is SGHAT, CDR2 FQNNGV, per germline. The CDR3 consists of 14 residues. V lost 3 bases, J lost 7 bases, and 16 bases lay in between. CDR3 sequence reads: CASSFARGASEQYF. The CDR3 nucleotides are TGTGCCAGCAGCTTCGCCCGGGGGGCCAGTGAGCAGTACTTC.

V usage is TRBV4-1 and J usage is TRBJ1-5; weak D call: TRBD1 (6 bases). V shed 0 bases and J shed 6 bases, with 12 bases lying between them. The CDR3 contains 15 residues. Germline lookup yields CDR1 MGHRA and CDR2 YSYEKL. CDR3 coding DNA: TGCGCCAGCAGCCAAGATCAGGGGTGGGCTCAGCCCCAGCATTTT. Amino acids: CASSQDQGWAQPQHF.

The rearrangement joins TRBV14 to TRBJ2-7; D may be TRBD2 (6 bases). CDR3 length: 16 amino acids. Deletions cut 1 base from V and 0 bases from J, with 13 bases between. CDR1 is SGHDN and CDR2 is FVKESK in the germline V gene. CDR3 DNA sequence: TGTGCCAGCAGCCAAGTCGGCGGGGCTAGCTCCTACGAGCAGTACTTC. Translated, it gives CASSQVGGASSYEQYF.

This sequence joins TRBV2 and TRBJ2-1, with 11 bases aligning to TRBD2. The germline V gene has CDR1 SNHLY and CDR2 FYNNEI. The CDR3 consists of 17 residues. With V trimmed by 5 bases and J by 0 bases, 6 bases remained unmatched. CDR3 sequence: CASSPTSGVSSYNEQFF. DNA for the CDR3: TGTGCCAGCAGTCCGACTAGCGGGGTTAGCTCCTACAATGAGCAGTTCTTC. The whole variable domain, filled in from reference TRBV2 and TRBJ2-1, reads EPEVTQTPSHQVTQMGQEVILRCVPISNHLYFYWYRQILGQKVEFLVSFYNNEISEKSEIFDDQFSVERPDGSNFTLKIRSTKLEDSAMYFCASSPTSGVSSYNEQFFGPGTRLTVL.

The chain is built from TRBV7-9 and TRBJ2-4; D may be TRBD1 (6 bases). The V gene lost 1 base and the J gene lost 0 bases, with 10 bases spanning the gap. The CDR3 has 16 amino acids. Germline V gene data show CDR1 as SEHNR and CDR2 as FQNEAQ (reference sequence). The CDR3 DNA follows: TGTGCCAGCAGCTTAGATGGACAGATAGCCAAAAACATTCAGTACTTC. This sequence encodes CASSLDGQIAKNIQYF. Together with reference TRBV7-9 and TRBJ2-4, the CDR3 gives the full variable domain: DTGVSQNPRHKITKRGQNVTFRCDPISEHNRLYWYRQTLGQGPEFLTYFQNEAQLEKSRLLSDRFSAERPKGSFSTLEIQRTEQGDSAMYLCASSLDGQIAKNIQYFGAGTRLSVL.

V usage is TRBV6-1 and J usage is TRBJ2-1; 9 nucleotides align to TRBD1. The germline V gene encodes CDR1 MNHNS and CDR2 SASEGT. With V trimmed by 3 bases and J by 14 bases, 11 bases remained unmatched. This CDR3 is built from 14 residues. For the CDR3, the DNA is TGTGCCAGCAGTGAGGGGGCATCGGGACAGGGTGAGTTCTTC. Translating it yields CASSEGASGQGEFF.

This sequence joins TRBV5-1 and TRBJ1-1, with D perhaps matching TRBD1 (6 bases). This CDR3 region has 13 residues. V lost 7 bases, J lost 1 base, and 11 bases lay in between. CDR1 and CDR2 from the germline V gene are SGHRS and YFSETQ. This CDR3 reads CASQRGPNTEAFF. DNA of the CDR3: TGCGCCAGCCAGCGGGGGCCGAACACTGAAGCTTTCTTT.

Comment on this clone: A junction boundary mismatches the germline segment, possibly from a read error. J is TRBJ2-1 and V is TRBV7-7; 9 bases agree with TRBD1. The CDR3 totals 15 residues. Germline loops: CDR1 SSHAT, CDR2 FNYEAQ (reference sequence). CDR3 bases: TGTGCTAGCAGCCCAGGACAGGGGCCCTACAATGAGCAGTTCTTC. This sequence encodes CASSPGQGPYNEQFF.

This clone was recorded only once. The chain recombines TRBV15 with TRBJ1-5, with D possibly TRBD1 on 5 matching bases. Germline-derived CDR1 and CDR2 are LNHNV and YYDKDF (reference sequence). V was trimmed by 3 bases and J by 6 bases, leaving 15 bases between them. CDR3 length: 15 residues. In nucleotides, the CDR3 is TGTGCCACCAGCAGGGGGGGAGACATGGGTCAGCCCCAGCATTTT. Protein product: CATSRGGDMGQPQHF.

This clone came up a few times. This sequence joins TRBV12-5 and TRBJ1-6, with D uncertain. V lost 0 bases and J lost 7, with 16 bases in between. Germline V gene lookup returns CDR1 LGHNT and CDR2 FRNRAP. This CDR3 has 17 residues. As DNA, the CDR3 is TGTGCTAGTGGTTTGGTATCGACAAGCAGTACCAATTCACCCCTCCACTTT. Encoded protein: CASGLVSTSSTNSPLHF.

The V call is TRBV29-1, the J call TRBJ1-1; D unclear. CDR1 is SQVTM, CDR2 ANQGSEA, per germline. The CDR3 has 14 amino acids. Trimming took 5 bases from V and 0 from J, leaving 13 bases between them. CDR3 in amino acids: CSVMSGKLNTEAFF. DNA of the CDR3: TGCAGCGTTATGTCGGGGAAACTGAACACTGAAGCTTTCTTT.

The J gene is TRBJ1-4, the V gene TRBV2; the D is unclear. Trimming took 7 bases from V and 0 from J, leaving 18 bases between them. The length of the CDR3 is 17 residues. Germline V lookup: CDR1 SNHLY, CDR2 FYNNEI. The CDR3 DNA reads as TGTGCCAGCAAGAACAACTGGAGAGTTGCAACTAATGAAAAACTGTTTTTT. It specifies CASKNNWRVATNEKLFF.

The V gene is TRBV7-3, the J gene TRBJ1-6; D call uncertain. The V end was cut by 1 base, the J end by 9 bases, with 7 bases between. The CDR3 consists of 13 residues. Looked up from germline, CDR1 is SGHTA and CDR2 is FQGTGA. CDR3: CASSLNSGSPLHF. The DNA for the CDR3 is TGTGCCAGCAGCTTAAATAGCGGTTCACCCCTCCACTTT.

This chain links TRBV5-4 with TRBJ2-1, with 8 bases identical to TRBD1. Germline lookup yields CDR1 SGHNT and CDR2 YYREEE (reference sequence). The V segment lost 4 bases and the J segment 8 bases; nucleotides outside the gene matches: 5. The CDR3 sequence is 13 residues long. The CDR3 region is CASSPGQGYEQFF. CDR3 coding DNA: TGTGCCAGCAGCCCTGGACAGGGCTATGAGCAGTTCTTC. Supplemented by reference TRBV5-4 and TRBJ2-1, the full variable domain reads ETGVTQSPTHLIKTRGQQVTLRCSSQSGHNTVSWYQQALGQGPQFIFQYYREEENGRGNFPPRFSGLQFPNYSSELNVNALELDDSALYLCASSPGQGYEQFFGPGTRLTVL.

The J gene is TRBJ2-1, the V gene TRBV6-6; 8 nucleotides agree with TRBD1. Germline V CDR1 and CDR2: MNHNY, SVGAGI (reference sequence). The CDR3 runs to 15 residues. V lost 0 bases to trimming and J lost 6 bases; unmatched junction nucleotides: 4. The CDR3 nucleotides read TGTGCCAGCAGTTACTCGAAAACAGGGGGCAATGAGCAGTTCTTC. Translation gives CASSYSKTGGNEQFF.

This clone was seen only once. The chain carries TRBV5-4 and TRBJ2-1, with 12 positions matching TRBD2. CDR1 is SGHNT and CDR2 is YYREEE in the germline V gene (reference sequence). J lost 9 bases, V lost 3 bases, and 10 bases had no gene match. The CDR3 has 16 amino acids. This CDR3 reads CASSWGTSGLLSEQFF. DNA for the CDR3: TGTGCCAGCAGCTGGGGGACTAGCGGGCTGTTAAGTGAGCAGTTCTTC. Supplemented by reference TRBV5-4 and TRBJ2-1, the full variable domain reads ETGVTQSPTHLIKTRGQQVTLRCSSQSGHNTVSWYQQALGQGPQFIFQYYREEENGRGNFPPRFSGLQFPNYSSELNVNALELDDSALYLCASSWGTSGLLSEQFFGPGTRLTVL.

The chain has TRBV13 and TRBJ2-6; 10 bases map to TRBD1. V trimming: 5 bases; J trimming: 0 bases; junction bases outside the gene matches: 4. The CDR3 consists of 17 residues. CDR1 is PRHDT, CDR2 FYEKMQ, per germline (reference sequence). CDR3: CASSLRTGGSGANVLTF. The CDR3 nucleotides are TGTGCCAGCAGCCTGCGGACAGGGGGCTCTGGGGCCAACGTCCTGACTTTC.

The chain recombines TRBV7-9 with TRBJ2-4, with TRBD2 matching 11 bases. CDR3 length: 18 amino acids. Germline CDR1 is SEHNR and CDR2 is FQNEAQ (reference sequence). V was pared by 5 bases and J by 5 bases, with 14 bases of the junction left unmatched. The DNA of the CDR3 is TGTGCCAGCAGCCCTCGACTAGCGGGGAACCTCCAACAAAACATTCAGTACTTC. It specifies CASSPRLAGNLQQNIQYF.

As regards this clone: Relative to the germline gene, one junction end is altered; a read error may explain this. The genes are TRBV18 and TRBJ1-4; D possibly corresponds to TRBD1 (5 bases). CDR3 length: 14 amino acids. CDR1 is KGHSH, CDR2 LQKENI, per germline. CDR3 sequence (DNA): TGTGCCAGCTCCCCACGGGGGGTTAATGAAAAACTGTTTTTT. It yields the protein CASSPRGVNEKLFF.

Only one count was recorded for this clone. This chain joins TRBV4-2 and TRBJ2-7; 9 positions match TRBD1. Germline V lookup: CDR1 LGHNA, CDR2 YNFKEQ. This CDR3 region has 15 residues. With 5 bases clipped from V and 1 base from J, the junction kept 6 bases outside the gene matches. The CDR3 sequence: CASSSTGGGSYEQYF. CDR3 DNA: TGTGCCAGCAGCTCGACAGGGGGGGGATCCTACGAGCAGTACTTC.

The gene calls are TRBV27 and TRBJ1-2; D remains unclear. The CDR3 runs 15 residues. Per germline, CDR1 MNHEY and CDR2 SMNVEV (reference sequence). V dropped 2 bases and J dropped 1 base, with 11 bases sitting between them. The CDR3 region is CASSLTGSNNYGYTF. Here the CDR3 DNA reads TGTGCCAGCAGTTTAACCGGGAGTAATAACTATGGCTACACCTTC.

The chain couples TRBV11-2 to TRBJ1-1, with a tentative D call TRBD1 (6 bases). This CDR3 region has 16 residues. CDR1 is SGHAT, CDR2 FQNNGV, per germline. V was cut by 0 bases and J by 1 base, with 12 bases left in between. The CDR3 coding sequence is TGTGCCAGCAGCTTAGAAAGGCGGGGGGCGAACACTGAAGCTTTCTTT. Translation: CASSLERRGANTEAFF.

The chain employs TRBV5-4 and TRBJ2-3; possible D gene TRBD2, 5 bases. V was shortened by 1 base and J by 0 bases, with 12 bases between the two germline ends. Germline values: CDR1 SGHNT, CDR2 YYREEE (reference sequence). The CDR3 is 16 amino acids. CDR3 coding DNA: TGTGCCAGCAGCTTGCCGAGGGTTCCTAGCACAGATACGCAGTATTTT. Translation gives CASSLPRVPSTDTQYF.